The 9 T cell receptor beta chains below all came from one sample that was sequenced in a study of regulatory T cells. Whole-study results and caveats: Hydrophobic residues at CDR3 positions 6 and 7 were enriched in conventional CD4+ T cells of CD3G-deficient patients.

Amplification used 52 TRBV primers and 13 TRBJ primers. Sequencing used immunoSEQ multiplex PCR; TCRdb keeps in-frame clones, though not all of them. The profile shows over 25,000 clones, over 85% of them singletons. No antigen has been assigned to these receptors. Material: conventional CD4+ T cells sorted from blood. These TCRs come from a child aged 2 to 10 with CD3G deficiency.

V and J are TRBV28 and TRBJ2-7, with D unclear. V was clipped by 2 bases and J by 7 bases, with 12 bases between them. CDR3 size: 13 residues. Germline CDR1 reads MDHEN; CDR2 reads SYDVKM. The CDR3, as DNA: TGTGCCAGCAGTTTACCCGGGTTTCTTGAGCAGTACTTC. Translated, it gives CASSLPGFLEQYF.

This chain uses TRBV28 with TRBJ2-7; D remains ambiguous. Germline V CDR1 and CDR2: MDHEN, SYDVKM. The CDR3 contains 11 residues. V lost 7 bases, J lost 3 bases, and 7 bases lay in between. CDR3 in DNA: TGTGCCAGCACCTCTGGCTACGAGCAGTACTTC. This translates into CASTSGYEQYF.

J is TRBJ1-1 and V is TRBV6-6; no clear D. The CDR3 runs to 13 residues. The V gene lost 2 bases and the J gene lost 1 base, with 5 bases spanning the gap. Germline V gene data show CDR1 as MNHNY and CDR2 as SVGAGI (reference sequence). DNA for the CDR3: TGTGCCAGCAGTTACGCGTGGAACACTGAAGCTTTCTTT. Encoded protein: CASSYAWNTEAFF.

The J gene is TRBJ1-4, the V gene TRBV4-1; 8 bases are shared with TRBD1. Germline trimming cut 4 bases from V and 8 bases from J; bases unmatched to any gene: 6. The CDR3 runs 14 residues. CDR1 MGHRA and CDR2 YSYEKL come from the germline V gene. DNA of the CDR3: TGCGCCAGCAGCCCAAGGACAGGGCCGGAAAAACTGTTTTTT. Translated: CASSPRTGPEKLFF.

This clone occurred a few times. CDR3 in DNA: TGTGCCTGGAGTCGGGACAGCCATAGCTACGAGCAGTACTTC. It translates to CAWSRDSHSYEQYF. The gene calls are TRBV30 and TRBJ2-7; 7 nucleotides align to TRBD1. The CDR3 consists of 14 residues. The ends lost 2 bases at V and 3 bases at J; junction bases unmatched: 7. Per the germline V gene, CDR1 is GTSNPN and CDR2 is SVGIG (reference sequence).

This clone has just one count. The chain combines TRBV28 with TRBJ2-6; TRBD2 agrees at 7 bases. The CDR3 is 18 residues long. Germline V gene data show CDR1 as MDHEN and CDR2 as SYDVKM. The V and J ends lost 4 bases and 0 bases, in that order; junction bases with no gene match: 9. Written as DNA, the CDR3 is TGTGCCAGCAGTTCCGGGGGAGGGAGGGCCTCTGGGGCCAACGTCCTGACTTTC. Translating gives CASSSGGGRASGANVLTF.

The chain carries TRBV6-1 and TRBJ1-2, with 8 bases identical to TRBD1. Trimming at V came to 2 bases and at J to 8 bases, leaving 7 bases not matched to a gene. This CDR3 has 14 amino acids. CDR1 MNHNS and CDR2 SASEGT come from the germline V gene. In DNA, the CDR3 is TGTGCCAGCAGTGAACTCGACAGGGGCGGGGGCTACACCTTC. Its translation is CASSELDRGGGYTF.

The CDR3 here is CASRERDEQFF. The CDR3, as DNA: TGTGCCAGCAGGGAGCGGGATGAGCAGTTCTTC. The chain is built from TRBV28 and TRBJ2-1; perhaps TRBD2 as D (6 bases). Between the trimmed V and J ends, which lost 6 bases and 8 bases, there was a span of 8 bases. Germline CDR1 reads MDHEN; CDR2 reads SYDVKM. The CDR3 loop spans 11 amino acids.

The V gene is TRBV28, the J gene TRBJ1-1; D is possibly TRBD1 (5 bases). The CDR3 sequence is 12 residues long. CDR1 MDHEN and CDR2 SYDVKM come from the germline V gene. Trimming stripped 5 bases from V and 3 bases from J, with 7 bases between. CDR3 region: CASSQQDTEAFF. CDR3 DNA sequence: TGTGCCAGCAGTCAACAGGACACTGAAGCTTTCTTT. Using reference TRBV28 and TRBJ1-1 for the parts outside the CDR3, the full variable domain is DVKVTQSSRYLVKRTGEKVFLECVQDMDHENMFWYRQDPGLGLRLIYFSYDVKMKEKGDIPEGYSVSREKKERFSLILESASTNQTSMYLCASSQQDTEAFFGQGTRLTVV.